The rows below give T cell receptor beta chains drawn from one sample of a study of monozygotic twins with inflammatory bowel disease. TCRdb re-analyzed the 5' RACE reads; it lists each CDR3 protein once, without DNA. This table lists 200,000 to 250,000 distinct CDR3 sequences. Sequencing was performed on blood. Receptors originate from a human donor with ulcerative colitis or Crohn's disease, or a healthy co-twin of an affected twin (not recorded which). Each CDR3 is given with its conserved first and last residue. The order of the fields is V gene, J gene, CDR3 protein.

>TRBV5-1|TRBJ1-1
CASSLVQSAEAFF
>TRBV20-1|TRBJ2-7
CSALPGGYEQYF
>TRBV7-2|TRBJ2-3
CASSLIGSGNVWDTQYF
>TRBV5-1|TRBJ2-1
CASSKGLAGLQGNNEQFF
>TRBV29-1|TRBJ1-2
CSVFGGNYGYTF
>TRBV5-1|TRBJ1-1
CASSSSPSGSTEAFF
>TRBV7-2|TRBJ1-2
CASSPTESYGYTF
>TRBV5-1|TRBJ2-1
CASSTDRYNEQFF
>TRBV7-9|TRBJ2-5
CASSSLGTGEETQYF
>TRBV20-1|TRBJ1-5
CSAQQGNQPQHF
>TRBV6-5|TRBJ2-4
CASSYKGTGGRNIQYF
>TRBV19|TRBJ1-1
CASSARRPNTEAFF
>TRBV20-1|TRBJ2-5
CSAPSAGSVGTQYF
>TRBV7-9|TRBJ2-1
CASSFPGGYNEQFF
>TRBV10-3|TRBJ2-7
CAISDSGDYEQYF
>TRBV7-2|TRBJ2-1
CASTRLAGGSYNEQFF
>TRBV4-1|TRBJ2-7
CASSQGTERGVSSGGPYEQYF
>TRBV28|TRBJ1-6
CASSSAYLDSPLHF
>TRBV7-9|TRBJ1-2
CASSLGPEAYGYTF
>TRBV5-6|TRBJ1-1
CASSWLDRDKTEAFF
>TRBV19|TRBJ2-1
CASTPRKGLAGGGRRNEQFF
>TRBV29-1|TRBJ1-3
CSVRETGNTIYF